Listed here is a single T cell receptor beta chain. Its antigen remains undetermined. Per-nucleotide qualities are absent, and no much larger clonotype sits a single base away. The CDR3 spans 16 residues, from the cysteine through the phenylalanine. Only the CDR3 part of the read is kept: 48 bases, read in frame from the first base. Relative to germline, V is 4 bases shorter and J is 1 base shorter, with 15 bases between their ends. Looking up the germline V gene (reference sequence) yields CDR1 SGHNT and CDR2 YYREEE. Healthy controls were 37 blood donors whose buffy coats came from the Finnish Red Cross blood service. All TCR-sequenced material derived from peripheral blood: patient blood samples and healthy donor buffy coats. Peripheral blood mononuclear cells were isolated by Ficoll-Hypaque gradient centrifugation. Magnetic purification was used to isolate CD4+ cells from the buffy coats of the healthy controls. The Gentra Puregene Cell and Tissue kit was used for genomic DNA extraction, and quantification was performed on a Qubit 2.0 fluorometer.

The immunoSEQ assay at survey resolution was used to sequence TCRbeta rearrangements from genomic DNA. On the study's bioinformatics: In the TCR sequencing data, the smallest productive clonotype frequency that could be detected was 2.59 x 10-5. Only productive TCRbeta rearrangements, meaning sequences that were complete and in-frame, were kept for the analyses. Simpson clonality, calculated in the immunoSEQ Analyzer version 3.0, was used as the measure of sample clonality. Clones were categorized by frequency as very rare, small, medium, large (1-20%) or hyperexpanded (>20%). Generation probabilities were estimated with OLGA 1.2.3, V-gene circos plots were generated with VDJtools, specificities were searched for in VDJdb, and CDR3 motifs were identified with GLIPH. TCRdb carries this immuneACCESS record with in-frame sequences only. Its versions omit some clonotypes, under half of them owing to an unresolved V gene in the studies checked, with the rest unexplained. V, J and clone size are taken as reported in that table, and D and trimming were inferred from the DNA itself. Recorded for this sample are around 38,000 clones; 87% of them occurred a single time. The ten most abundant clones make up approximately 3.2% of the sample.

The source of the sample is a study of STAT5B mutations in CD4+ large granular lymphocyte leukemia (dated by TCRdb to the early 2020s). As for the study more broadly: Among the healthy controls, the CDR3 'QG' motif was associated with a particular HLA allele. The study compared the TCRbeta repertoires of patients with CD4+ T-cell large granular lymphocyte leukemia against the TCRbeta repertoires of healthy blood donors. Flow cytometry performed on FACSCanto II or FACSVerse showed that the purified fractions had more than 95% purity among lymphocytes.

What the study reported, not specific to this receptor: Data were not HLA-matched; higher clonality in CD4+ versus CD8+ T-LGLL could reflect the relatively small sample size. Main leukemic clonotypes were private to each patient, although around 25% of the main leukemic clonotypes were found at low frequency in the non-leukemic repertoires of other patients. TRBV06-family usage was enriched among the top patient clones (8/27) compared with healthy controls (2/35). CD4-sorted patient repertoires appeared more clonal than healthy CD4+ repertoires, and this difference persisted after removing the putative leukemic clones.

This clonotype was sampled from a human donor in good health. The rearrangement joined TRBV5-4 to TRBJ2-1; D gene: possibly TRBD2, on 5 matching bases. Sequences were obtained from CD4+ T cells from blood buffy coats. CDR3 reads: CASSVAVRGSYNEQFF. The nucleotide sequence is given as TGTGCCAGCAGCGTGGCCGTTCGGGGTTCCTACAATGAGCAGTTCTTC.